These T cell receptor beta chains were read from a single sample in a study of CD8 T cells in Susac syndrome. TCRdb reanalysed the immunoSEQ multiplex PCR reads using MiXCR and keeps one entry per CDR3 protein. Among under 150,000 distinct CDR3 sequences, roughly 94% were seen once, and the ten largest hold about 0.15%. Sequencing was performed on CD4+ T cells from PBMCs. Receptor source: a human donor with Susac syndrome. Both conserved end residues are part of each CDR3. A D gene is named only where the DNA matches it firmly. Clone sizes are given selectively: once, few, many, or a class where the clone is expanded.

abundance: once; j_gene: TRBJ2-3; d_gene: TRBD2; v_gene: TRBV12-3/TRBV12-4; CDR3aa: CASSSWTSGTVDTQYF; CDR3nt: TGTGCCAGCAGTTCCTGGACTAGCGGAACAGTTGATACGCAGTATTTT
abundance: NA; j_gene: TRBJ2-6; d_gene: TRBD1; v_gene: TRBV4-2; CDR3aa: CASSRDRVGSGANVLTF; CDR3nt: TGTGCCAGCAGCAGGGACAGGGTCGGCTCTGGGGCCAACGTCCTGACTTTC
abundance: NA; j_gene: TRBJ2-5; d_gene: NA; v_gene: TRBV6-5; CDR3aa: CATYRDAETQYF; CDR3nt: TGTGCCACATACCGGGACGCTGAGACCCAGTACTTC
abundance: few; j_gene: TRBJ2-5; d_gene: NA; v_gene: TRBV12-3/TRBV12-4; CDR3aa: CASSSGLQETQYF; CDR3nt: TGTGCCAGCAGTTCGGGACTGCAAGAGACCCAGTACTTC
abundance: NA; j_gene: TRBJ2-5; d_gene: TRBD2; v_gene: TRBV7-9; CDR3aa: CASSPGRLAGGRETQYF; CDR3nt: TGTGCCAGCAGCCCGGGGAGACTAGCGGGAGGTAGAGAGACCCAGTACTTC
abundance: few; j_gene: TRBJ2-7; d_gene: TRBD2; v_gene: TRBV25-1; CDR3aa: CASSPPWGGEQYF; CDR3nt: TGTGCCAGCAGTCCCCCGTGGGGGGGCGAGCAGTACTTC
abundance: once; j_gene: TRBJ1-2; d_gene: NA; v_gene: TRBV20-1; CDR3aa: CSAQQGTRNYGYTF; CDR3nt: TGCAGTGCTCAGCAGGGAACAAGAAACTATGGCTACACCTTC
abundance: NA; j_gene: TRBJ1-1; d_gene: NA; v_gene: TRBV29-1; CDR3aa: CSVHGLMNTEAFF; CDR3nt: TGCAGCGTACATGGACTGATGAACACTGAAGCTTTCTTT
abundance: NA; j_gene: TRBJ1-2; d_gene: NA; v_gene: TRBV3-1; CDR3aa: CASSQEGRPGYTF; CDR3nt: TGTGCCAGCAGCCAAGAAGGTCGTCCTGGCTACACCTTC
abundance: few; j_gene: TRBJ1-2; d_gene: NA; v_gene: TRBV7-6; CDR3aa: CASSLATGGGYTF; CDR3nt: TGTGCCAGCAGCTTAGCGACAGGCGGTGGCTACACCTTC
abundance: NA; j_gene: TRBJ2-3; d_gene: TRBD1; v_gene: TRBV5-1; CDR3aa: CASGLRQGARDTQYF; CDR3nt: TGCGCCAGCGGACTTCGACAGGGGGCTAGAGATACGCAGTATTTT
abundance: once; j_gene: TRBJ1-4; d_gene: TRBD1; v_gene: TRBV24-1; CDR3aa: CATSDGGTGNEKLFF; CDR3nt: TGTGCCACCAGTGACGGCGGGACAGGGAACGAAAAACTGTTTTTT
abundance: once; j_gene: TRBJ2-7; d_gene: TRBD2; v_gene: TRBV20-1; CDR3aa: CSASGGVNEQYF; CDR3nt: TGCAGTGCTAGCGGGGGGGTGAACGAGCAGTACTTC
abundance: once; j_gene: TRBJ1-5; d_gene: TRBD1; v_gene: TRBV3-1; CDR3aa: CASQGAPDQPQHF; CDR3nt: TGTGCCAGCCAGGGGGCGCCGGATCAGCCCCAGCATTTT
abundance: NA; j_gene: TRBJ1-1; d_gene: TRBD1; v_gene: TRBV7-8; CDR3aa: CASSSKGTGRAEAFF; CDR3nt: TGTGCCAGCAGCTCTAAAGGGACAGGGCGGGCTGAAGCTTTCTTT
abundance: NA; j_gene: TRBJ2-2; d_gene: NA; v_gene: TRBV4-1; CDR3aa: CASSQVGDTGELFF; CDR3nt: TGCGCCAGCAGCCAAGTGGGGGACACCGGGGAGCTGTTTTTT
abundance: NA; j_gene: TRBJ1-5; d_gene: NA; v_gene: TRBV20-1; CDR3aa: CSAPQLNQPQHF; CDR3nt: TGCAGTGCTCCACAGCTTAATCAGCCCCAGCATTTT
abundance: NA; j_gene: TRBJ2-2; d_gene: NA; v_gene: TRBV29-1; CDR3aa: CSVLGPGELFF; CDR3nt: TGCAGCGTTTTAGGGCCCGGGGAGCTGTTTTTT
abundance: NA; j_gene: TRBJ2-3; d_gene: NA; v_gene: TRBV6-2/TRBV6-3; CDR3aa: CASSMGHTQYF; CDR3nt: TGTGCCAGCAGCATGGGGCATACGCAGTATTTT
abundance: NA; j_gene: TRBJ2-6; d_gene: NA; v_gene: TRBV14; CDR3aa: CASSDGANVLTF; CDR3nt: TGTGCCAGCAGCGATGGGGCCAACGTCCTGACTTTC
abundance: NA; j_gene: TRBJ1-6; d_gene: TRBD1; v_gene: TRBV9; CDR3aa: CASSARQGLSSPLHF; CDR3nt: TGTGCCAGCAGCGCCCGACAGGGGCTAAGTTCACCCCTCCACTTT
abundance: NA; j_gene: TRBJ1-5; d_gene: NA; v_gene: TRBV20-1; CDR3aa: CSARIQGVGNQPQHF; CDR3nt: TGCAGTGCTAGAATCCAGGGTGTTGGCAATCAGCCCCAGCATTTT
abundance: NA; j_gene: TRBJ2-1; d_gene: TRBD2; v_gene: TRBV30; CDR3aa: CAWSVQAGGYNEQFF; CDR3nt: TGTGCCTGGAGTGTACAAGCGGGAGGGTACAATGAGCAGTTCTTC
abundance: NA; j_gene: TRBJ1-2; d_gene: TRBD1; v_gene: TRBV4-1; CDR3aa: CASSQQGAQDYGYTF; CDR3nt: TGCGCCAGCAGCCAGCAGGGGGCGCAGGACTATGGCTACACCTTC
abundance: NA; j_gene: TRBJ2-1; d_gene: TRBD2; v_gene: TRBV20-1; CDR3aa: CSARDPLAGVEQFF; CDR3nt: TGCAGTGCTAGAGATCCCCTAGCGGGAGTTGAGCAGTTCTTC
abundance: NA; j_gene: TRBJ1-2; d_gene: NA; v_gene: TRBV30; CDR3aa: CAWSVPTNYGYTF; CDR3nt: TGTGCCTGGAGTGTACCCACTAACTATGGCTACACCTTC
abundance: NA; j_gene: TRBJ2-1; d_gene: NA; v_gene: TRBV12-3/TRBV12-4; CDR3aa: CASSGRRTYNEQFF; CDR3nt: TGTGCCAGCAGCGGGAGAAGAACCTACAATGAGCAGTTCTTC
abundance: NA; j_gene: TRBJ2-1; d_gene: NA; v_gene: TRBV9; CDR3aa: CASSVEGFVHNEQFF; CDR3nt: TGTGCCAGCAGCGTAGAGGGATTCGTTCACAATGAGCAGTTCTTC
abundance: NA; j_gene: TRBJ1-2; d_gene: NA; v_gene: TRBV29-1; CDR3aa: CSASGTLDPNTF; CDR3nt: TGCAGCGCCTCCGGGACACTCGACCCCAACACCTTC
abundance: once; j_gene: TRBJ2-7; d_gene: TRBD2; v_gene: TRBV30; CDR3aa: CAWNGEASGPYEQYF; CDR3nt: TGTGCCTGGAACGGGGAGGCTAGCGGACCCTACGAGCAGTACTTC
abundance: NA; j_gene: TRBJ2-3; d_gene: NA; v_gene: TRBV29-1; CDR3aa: CSVVGGALADTQYF; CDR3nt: TGCAGCGTTGTTGGGGGGGCGCTCGCCGATACGCAGTATTTT
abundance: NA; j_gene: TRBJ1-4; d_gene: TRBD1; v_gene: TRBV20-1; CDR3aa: CSARPQDRETNEKLFF; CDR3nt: TGCAGTGCTAGGCCCCAGGACAGGGAAACTAATGAAAAACTGTTTTTT
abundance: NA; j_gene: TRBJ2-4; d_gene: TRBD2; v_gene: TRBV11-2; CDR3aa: CASRHNSGARLAKNIQYF; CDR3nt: TGTGCCAGCAGACATAATAGCGGGGCCCGCCTAGCCAAAAACATTCAGTACTTC
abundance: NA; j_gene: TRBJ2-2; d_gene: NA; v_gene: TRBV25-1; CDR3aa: CASSDQTGATNTGELFF; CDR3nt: TGTGCCAGCAGTGACCAGACCGGGGCTACGAACACCGGGGAGCTGTTTTTT
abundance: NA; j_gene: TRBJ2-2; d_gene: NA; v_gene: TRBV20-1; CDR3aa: CSATKAPGELFF; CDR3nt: TGCAGTGCCACTAAAGCCCCCGGGGAGCTGTTTTTT
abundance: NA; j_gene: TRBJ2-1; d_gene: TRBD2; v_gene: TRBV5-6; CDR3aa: CASSGGTISYNEQFF; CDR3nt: TGTGCCAGCAGCGGCGGGACTATTTCCTACAATGAGCAGTTCTTC
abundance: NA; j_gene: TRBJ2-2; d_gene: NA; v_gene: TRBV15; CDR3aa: CATSIGTGELFF; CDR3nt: TGTGCCACCAGCATTGGCACCGGGGAGCTGTTTTTT
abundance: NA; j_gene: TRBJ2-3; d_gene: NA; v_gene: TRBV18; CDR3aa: CASSPPDRSADTQYF; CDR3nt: TGTGCCAGCTCACCACCGGACCGGTCCGCAGATACGCAGTATTTT
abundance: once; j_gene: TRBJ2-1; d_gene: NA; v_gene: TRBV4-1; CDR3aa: CASSRTSGGTRDLTEQFF; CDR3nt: TGCGCCAGCAGCCGAACCTCCGGTGGGACTCGTGATCTTACTGAGCAGTTCTTC
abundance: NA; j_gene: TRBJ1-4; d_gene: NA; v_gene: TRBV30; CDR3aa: CAWSVIRAGVGKLFF; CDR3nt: TGTGCCTGGAGTGTCATTCGCGCGGGGGTTGGCAAACTGTTTTTT
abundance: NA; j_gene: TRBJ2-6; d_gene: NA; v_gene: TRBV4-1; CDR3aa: CASSQDSAGGANVLTF; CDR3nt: TGCGCCAGCAGCCAAGATAGCGCAGGAGGGGCCAACGTCCTGACTTTC
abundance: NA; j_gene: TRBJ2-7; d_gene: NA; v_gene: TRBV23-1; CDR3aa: CASSQGPKRTLPRGPWGEQYF; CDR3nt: TGCGCCAGCAGTCAAGGGCCTAAACGGACTCTACCTAGAGGGCCCTGGGGCGAGCAGTACTTC
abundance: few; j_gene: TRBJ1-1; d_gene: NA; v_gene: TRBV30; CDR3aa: CAWSTGLNTEAFF; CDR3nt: TGTGCCTGGAGTACGGGACTGAACACTGAAGCTTTCTTT
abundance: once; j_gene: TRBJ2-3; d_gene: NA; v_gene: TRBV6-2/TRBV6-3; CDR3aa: CASVLDGTQYF; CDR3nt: TGTGCCAGCGTATTGGATGGGACGCAGTATTTT
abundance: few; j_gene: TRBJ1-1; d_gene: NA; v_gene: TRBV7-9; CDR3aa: CASSFQGNTEAFF; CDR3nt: TGTGCCAGCAGCTTCCAGGGGAACACTGAAGCTTTCTTT
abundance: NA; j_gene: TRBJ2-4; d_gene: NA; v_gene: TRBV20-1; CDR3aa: CSARDQGGGNIQYF; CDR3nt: TGCAGTGCTAGGGATCAGGGAGGTGGAAACATTCAGTACTTC
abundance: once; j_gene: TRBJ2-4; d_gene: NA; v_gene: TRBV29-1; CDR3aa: CSVELHSGAKNIQYF; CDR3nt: TGCAGCGTTGAACTCCATTCAGGGGCCAAAAACATTCAGTACTTC
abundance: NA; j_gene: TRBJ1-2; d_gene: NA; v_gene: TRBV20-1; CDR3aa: CSAREGGRSNYGYTF; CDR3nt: TGCAGTGCTAGAGAGGGAGGACGGAGTAACTATGGCTACACCTTC
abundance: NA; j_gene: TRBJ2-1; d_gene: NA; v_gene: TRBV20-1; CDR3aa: CSATEDSRYNEQFF; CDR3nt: TGCAGTGCTACAGAGGACTCGAGATACAATGAGCAGTTCTTC
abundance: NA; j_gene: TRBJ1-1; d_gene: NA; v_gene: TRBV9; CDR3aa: CASSPRLGDFVSTEAFF; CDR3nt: TGTGCCAGCAGCCCACGCCTCGGAGACTTCGTGAGCACTGAAGCTTTCTTT